The 5 T cell receptor beta chains below come from one sample, sequenced in a study of T cells in Graves' hyperthyroidism and ophthalmopathy. RNA transcripts yielded amplified TCR beta CDR3 regions. Carried out on the TCR CDR3, a first-round RT-PCR used the HTBI primer set. A single record per CDR3 protein comes from TCRdb applying MiXCR to the multiplex PCR reads. Of about 480,000 distinct CDR3 sequences in the sample, over 13% were seen once. Sequencing was done on a sample of blood. The receptors stem from a woman between 18 and 29 years old with Graves' hyperthyroidism.

This chain uses TRBV15 with TRBJ1-1, with D maybe TRBD1 (6 bases). The CDR3 consists of 14 residues. V was clipped by 5 bases and J by 5 bases, with 15 bases between them. CDR1 LNHNV and CDR2 YYDKDF come from the germline V gene (reference sequence). In DNA, the CDR3 is TGTGCCACCAGCCCCCGGGGGCTGGGGACTGAAGCTTTCTTT. This sequence encodes CATSPRGLGTEAFF.

The V call is TRBV5-1, the J call TRBJ2-6, with D perhaps TRBD2 (7 bases). Germline-derived CDR1 and CDR2 are SGHRS and YFSETQ. With 1 base removed from V and 2 bases from J, the gap between germline ends came to 10 bases. The CDR3 totals 16 residues. This CDR3 reads CASSLTGRAGANVLTF. CDR3 sequence (DNA): TGCGCCAGCAGCTTGACAGGGAGGGCTGGGGCCAACGTCCTGACTTTC.

This clonotype has a handful of counts. V and J are TRBV20-1 and TRBJ1-2; D uncertain. Germline CDR1 and CDR2: DFQATT and SNEGSKA (reference sequence). Trimming removed 5 bases at V and 8 bases at J, with 18 bases between. This CDR3 contains 13 residues. The CDR3 DNA reads as TGCAGTGCTTCGGGTCTGCGGGTAAAGGGCTACACCTTC. As protein: CSASGLRVKGYTF.

This clonotype appeared many times. This sequence joins TRBV3-1 and TRBJ1-6, with D unresolved. Germline values: CDR1 LGHDT, CDR2 YNNKEL (reference sequence). The CDR3 spans 11 residues. The ends were cut back, 5 bases at V and 8 bases at J, with 4 bases in the middle. Written as DNA, the CDR3 is TGTGCCAGCAGCTCCGATTCACCCCTCCACTTT. This encodes CASSSDSPLHF.

This clonotype was picked up many times. This chain joins TRBV27 and TRBJ2-1; TRBD1 matches 10 bases. J gave up 5 bases and V 0 bases, and 13 bases lay outside the gene matches. CDR1 and CDR2 (germline): MNHEY, SMNVEV (reference sequence). The CDR3 contains 19 residues. The CDR3: CASSLSIGTGVGVHNEQFF. CDR3 nucleotide sequence: TGTGCCAGCAGTTTATCTATTGGGACAGGGGTTGGGGTACACAATGAGCAGTTCTTC.